This is a list of T cell receptor beta chains from one sample in a study of neoadjuvant nivolumab and ipilimumab in lung cancer. Produced via immunoSEQ multiplex PCR; TCRdb's table is partial and in-frame only. The sample yields tens of thousands of clones, approximately 80% seen once. The sample in question was peripheral blood, obtained before neoadjuvant nivolumab, alone or with ipilimumab. The receptors come from an adult with non-small cell lung cancer. Both conserved end residues are part of each CDR3. The D gene is left open where the match is weak. Part of the rows lack a size; the others show once, few, many or a class for expanded clones.

v_call	j_call	d_call	clone_size	cdr3_aa	cdr3_nt
TRBV5-1	TRBJ2-2	-	once	CASSLEQTNTGELFF	TGCGCCAGCAGCTTAGAACAAACGAACACCGGGGAGCTGTTTTTT
TRBV29-1	TRBJ1-2	-	-	CSATVQEDGYTF	TGCAGCGCGACTGTTCAGGAGGATGGCTACACCTTC
TRBV7-2	TRBJ2-7	TRBD2	-	CASSLLLAGSYEQYF	TGTGCCAGCAGCTTATTGTTAGCGGGCTCCTACGAGCAGTACTTC
TRBV28	TRBJ1-1	TRBD1	-	CASSSTGDPVGTEAFF	TGTGCCAGCAGTTCGACAGGGGATCCCGTGGGCACTGAAGCTTTCTTT
TRBV11-1	TRBJ2-3	-	-	CASSLNSRGSADTQYF	TGTGCCAGCAGCTTAAATTCCCGGGGGTCGGCAGATACGCAGTATTTT
TRBV6-1	TRBJ1-1	TRBD1	-	CASSERTGGAFF	TGTGCCAGCAGTGAACGAACAGGGGGAGCTTTCTTT
TRBV7-9	TRBJ2-3	TRBD2	-	CASSLILAGPDTQYF	TGTGCCAGCAGCTTAATCCTAGCGGGTCCCGATACGCAGTATTTT
TRBV6-1	TRBJ2-5	-	-	CAVQGVETQYF	TGTGCCGTTCAGGGAGTGGAGACCCAGTACTTC
TRBV6-1	TRBJ2-7	-	-	CASTSTAAASYEQYF	TGTGCCAGCACCTCTACGGCAGCGGCCTCCTACGAGCAGTACTTC
TRBV16	TRBJ2-1	-	-	CASSQGTNNEQFF	TGTGCCAGCAGCCAAGGTACAAACAATGAGCAGTTCTTC
TRBV4-3	TRBJ2-5	-	-	CASSRGLGTYQETQYF	TGCGCCAGCAGCCGGGGACTCGGGACTTATCAAGAGACCCAGTACTTC
TRBV28	TRBJ1-6	-	-	CASSPPDIFNSPLHF	TGTGCCAGCAGTCCCCCGGACATTTTCAATTCACCCCTCCACTTT
TRBV19	TRBJ2-7	-	few	CASSISRNTYEQYF	TGTGCCAGTAGTATTAGTCGAAACACCTACGAGCAGTACTTC
TRBV5-6	TRBJ2-7	-	-	CASSLAHEQYF	TGTGCCAGCAGCTTGGCACACGAGCAGTACTTC
TRBV19	TRBJ2-5	TRBD2	-	CASTPSGVQETQYF	TGTGCCAGTACTCCCAGCGGGGTCCAAGAGACCCAGTACTTC
TRBV7-3	TRBJ2-5	-	-	CASSLQVQETQYF	TGTGCCAGCAGCCTACAGGTCCAAGAGACCCAGTACTTC
TRBV19	TRBJ1-5	-	-	CASKGSLGNQPQHF	TGTGCCAGTAAGGGTTCTTTGGGCAATCAGCCCCAGCATTTT
TRBV19	TRBJ2-7	-	-	CASSMDQGSHEQYF	TGTGCCAGTAGTATGGATCAGGGTAGCCACGAGCAGTACTTC
TRBV29-1	TRBJ1-5	TRBD1	-	CSVSIQGGGNQPQHF	TGCAGCGTTTCAATCCAGGGGGGGGGCAATCAGCCCCAGCATTTT
TRBV11-2	TRBJ2-1	TRBD2	-	CASSSFRSGGAYNEQFF	TGTGCCAGCAGCTCGTTCAGAAGCGGGGGGGCTTACAATGAGCAGTTCTTC
TRBV2	TRBJ1-1	-	-	CASSEQGMAFF	TGTGCCAGCAGTGAGCAGGGTATGGCTTTCTTT
TRBV7-9	TRBJ1-4	TRBD1	-	CASSSQGDNEKLFF	TGTGCCAGCAGCTCACAGGGGGATAATGAAAAACTGTTTTTT
TRBV6-1	TRBJ1-6	-	-	CASSAGKVSYNSPLHF	TGTGCCAGCAGTGCGGGGAAGGTCTCCTATAATTCACCCCTCCACTTT
TRBV5-5	TRBJ2-1	TRBD2	-	CASSSMLAASYNEQFF	TGTGCCAGCAGCTCCATGCTAGCGGCATCCTACAATGAGCAGTTCTTC
TRBV7-3	TRBJ2-7	-	-	CASSLTGSGEQYF	TGTGCCAGCAGCTTAACCGGTTCTGGGGAGCAGTACTTC
TRBV10-3	TRBJ1-1	TRBD1	-	CAITRQGRETEAFF	TGTGCCATCACCCGACAGGGGAGAGAAACTGAAGCTTTCTTT
TRBV9	TRBJ2-7	-	-	CASSVRRPPYEQYF	TGTGCCAGCAGCGTAAGGCGGCCTCCCTACGAGCAGTACTTC
TRBV4-3	TRBJ2-1	TRBD2	-	CASSPLAGGPREQFF	TGCGCCAGCAGCCCCCTAGCGGGGGGGCCCCGTGAGCAGTTCTTC
TRBV29-1	TRBJ2-2	-	-	CSASNLGGNTGELFF	TGCAGCGCCAGTAATTTGGGGGGGAACACCGGGGAGCTGTTTTTT
TRBV18	TRBJ2-5	TRBD1	few	CASSRDRQETQYF	TGTGCCAGCTCTCGGGACAGACAAGAGACCCAGTACTTC
TRBV11-2	TRBJ1-3	-	-	CASSLAGAVSGNTIYF	TGTGCCAGCAGCTTAGCAGGGGCAGTAAGTGGAAACACCATATATTTT
TRBV6-6	TRBJ1-4	-	-	CASSRTDATNEKLFF	TGTGCCAGCAGTCGCACAGATGCAACTAATGAAAAACTGTTTTTT
TRBV18	TRBJ2-1	-	-	CASSPKSRVDYNEQFF	TGTGCCAGCTCACCCAAAAGCAGGGTCGACTACAATGAGCAGTTCTTC
TRBV7-8	TRBJ2-5	-	-	CASSLVGRGPQETQYF	TGTGCCAGCAGCTTAGTGGGGCGGGGGCCCCAAGAGACCCAGTACTTC
TRBV7-8	TRBJ1-1	-	-	CASSYHTDTEAFF	TGTGCCAGCAGCTATCATACGGACACTGAAGCTTTCTTT
TRBV6-1	TRBJ2-2	TRBD1	few	CASSGPTGRNTGELFF	TGTGCCAGCAGTGGGCCGACAGGGAGGAACACCGGGGAGCTGTTTTTT
TRBV9	TRBJ1-6	-	-	CASSVAGQGREPLHF	TGTGCCAGCAGCGTAGCGGGGCAGGGGCGAGAACCCCTCCACTTT
TRBV14	TRBJ2-1	-	-	CASSRLGGASYNEQFF	TGTGCCAGCAGCCGACTGGGGGGCGCCTCCTACAATGAGCAGTTCTTC
TRBV19	TRBJ1-5	-	-	CASSISSGPQHF	TGTGCCAGTAGTATTTCGAGCGGGCCCCAGCATTTT
TRBV28	TRBJ2-5	-	once	CASSLPGHQETQYF	TGTGCCAGCAGTTTACCAGGGCATCAAGAGACCCAGTACTTC
TRBV9	TRBJ2-5	-	once	CASSVAPRQGETQYF	TGTGCCAGCAGCGTAGCCCCTCGCCAGGGTGAGACCCAGTACTTC
TRBV5-1	TRBJ2-7	TRBD2	once	CASSRTYSTSGRTYEQYF	TGCGCCAGCAGCAGGACCTATTCGACTAGCGGGAGAACCTACGAGCAGTACTTC
TRBV6-1	TRBJ1-5	-	few	CASKWGDQPQHF	TGTGCCAGCAAGTGGGGGGATCAGCCCCAGCATTTT
TRBV5-1	TRBJ2-1	TRBD1	-	CASSLRDRGPRSYNEQFF	TGCGCCAGCAGCTTGAGGGACAGGGGGCCCCGCTCCTACAATGAGCAGTTCTTC
TRBV27	TRBJ1-1	-	-	CASSFSRFGLAPGNTEAFF	TGTGCCAGCAGTTTTTCTCGATTTGGGCTGGCCCCGGGGAACACTGAAGCTTTCTTT
TRBV4-2	TRBJ1-2	TRBD1	-	CASSQEGGQGAFGYTF	TGTGCCAGCAGCCAAGAGGGGGGACAGGGGGCTTTTGGCTACACCTTC
TRBV6-1	TRBJ2-1	TRBD2	-	CASGGGSSYNEQFF	TGTGCCAGCGGAGGCGGGAGCTCCTACAATGAGCAGTTCTTC
TRBV28	TRBJ1-6	-	once	CASSSGGLDSPLHF	TGTGCCTCCTCAAGTGGGGGGCTGGATTCACCCCTCCACTTT
TRBV2	TRBJ1-6	TRBD1	few	CASRDRGPHNSPLHF	TGTGCCAGCAGGGACAGGGGGCCTCATAATTCACCCCTCCACTTT
TRBV10-3	TRBJ1-1	-	-	CAISREMSTEAFF	TGTGCCATCAGCCGCGAGATGAGCACTGAAGCTTTCTTT
TRBV11-2	TRBJ1-6	-	few	CASRGHNPNSPLHF	TGTGCCAGCAGGGGACATAACCCCAATTCACCCCTCCACTTT
TRBV19	TRBJ1-1	-	-	CASTSLRGTEAFF	TGTGCCAGTACCTCGTTAAGGGGGACTGAAGCTTTCTTT
TRBV6-5	TRBJ1-2	TRBD1	-	CASRKQGARGYTF	TGTGCCAGCAGAAAACAGGGGGCGCGTGGCTACACCTTC
TRBV7-9	TRBJ2-5	-	-	CASSLQETQYF	TGTGCCAGCAGCCTCCAAGAGACCCAGTACTTC
TRBV6-5	TRBJ1-2	-	once	CASRSGAINYGYTF	TGTGCCAGCAGGTCCGGGGCTATTAACTATGGCTACACCTTC